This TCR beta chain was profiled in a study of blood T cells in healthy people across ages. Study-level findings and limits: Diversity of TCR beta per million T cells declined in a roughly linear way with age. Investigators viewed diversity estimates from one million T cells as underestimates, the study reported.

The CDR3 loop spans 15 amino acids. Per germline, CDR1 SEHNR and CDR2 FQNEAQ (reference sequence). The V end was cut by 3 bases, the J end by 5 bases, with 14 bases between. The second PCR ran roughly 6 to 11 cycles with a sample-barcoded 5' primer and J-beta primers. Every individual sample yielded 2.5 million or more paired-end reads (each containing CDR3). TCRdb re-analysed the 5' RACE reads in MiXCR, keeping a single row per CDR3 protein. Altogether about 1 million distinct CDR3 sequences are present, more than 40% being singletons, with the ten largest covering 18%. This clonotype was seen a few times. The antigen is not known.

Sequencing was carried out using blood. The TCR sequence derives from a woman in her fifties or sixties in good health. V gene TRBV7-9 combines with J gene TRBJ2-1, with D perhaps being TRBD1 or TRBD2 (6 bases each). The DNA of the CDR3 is TGTGCCAGCAGCTTCCGAGGGGGGCTTCACAATGAGCAGTTCTTC. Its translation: CASSFRGGLHNEQFF.